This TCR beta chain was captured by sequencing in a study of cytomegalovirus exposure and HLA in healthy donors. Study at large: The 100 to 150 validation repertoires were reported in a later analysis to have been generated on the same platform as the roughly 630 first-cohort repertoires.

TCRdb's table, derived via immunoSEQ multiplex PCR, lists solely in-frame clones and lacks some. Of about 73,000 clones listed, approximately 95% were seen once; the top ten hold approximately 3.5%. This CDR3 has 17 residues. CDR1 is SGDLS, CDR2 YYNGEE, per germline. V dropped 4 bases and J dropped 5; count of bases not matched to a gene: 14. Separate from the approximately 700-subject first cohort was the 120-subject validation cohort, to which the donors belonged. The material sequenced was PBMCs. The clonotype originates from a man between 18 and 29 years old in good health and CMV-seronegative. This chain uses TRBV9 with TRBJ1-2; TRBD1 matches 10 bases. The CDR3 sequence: CASSQRDRGPPMYGYTF. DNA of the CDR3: TGTGCCAGCAGCCAACGGGACAGGGGACCCCCTATGTATGGCTACACCTTC.